This is a list of T cell receptor beta chains from one sample in a study of beta chain features in type 1 diabetes. Sequencing used immunoSEQ multiplex PCR; TCRdb keeps in-frame clones, though not all of them. This sample carries approximately 730,000 clones, around an eighth of them seen once, and the ten largest clones take 0.022%. The specimen sequenced was naive CD4+ T cells from blood. Receptors were obtained from a young man with type 1 diabetes. CDR3s include the opening cysteine and the closing phenylalanine or tryptophan. D genes are given only for firm matches. Some rows mark clone size as missing; the rest say once, few, many or name a class of expanded clone.

V: TRBV30; size: few; D: -; J: TRBJ1-1; CDR3: CAWKGQMNTEAFF; DNA: TGTGCCTGGAAAGGACAGATGAACACTGAAGCTTTCTTT
V: TRBV7-9; size: few; D: TRBD2; J: TRBJ2-3; CDR3: CASSSRLAGPDTQYF; DNA: TGTGCCAGCAGCTCCAGGCTAGCGGGGCCAGATACGCAGTATTTT
V: TRBV7-2; size: -; D: -; J: TRBJ1-1; CDR3: CASSLGGGNTEAFF; DNA: TGTGCCAGCAGCTTAGGTGGGGGGAACACTGAAGCTTTCTTT
V: TRBV5-1; size: -; D: -; J: TRBJ1-1; CDR3: CASTSGVGNTEAFF; DNA: TGCGCCAGCACCAGCGGGGTGGGGAACACTGAAGCTTTCTTT
V: TRBV30; size: few; D: TRBD1; J: TRBJ1-1; CDR3: CAWRQGAMDTEAFF; DNA: TGTGCCTGGAGACAGGGGGCAATGGACACTGAAGCTTTCTTT
V: TRBV19; size: few; D: -; J: TRBJ2-1; CDR3: CASSIVEGFYNEQFF; DNA: TGTGCCAGTAGTATAGTGGAGGGATTCTACAATGAGCAGTTCTTC
V: TRBV4-1; size: -; D: -; J: TRBJ2-7; CDR3: CASSQVHGQSYEQYF; DNA: TGCGCCAGCAGCCAAGTACATGGTCAGTCTTACGAGCAGTACTTC
V: TRBV30; size: -; D: -; J: TRBJ2-3; CDR3: CAWMAGPDLSDTQYF; DNA: TGTGCCTGGATGGCGGGCCCCGATTTGTCAGATACGCAGTATTTT
V: TRBV18; size: few; D: -; J: TRBJ1-2; CDR3: CASSRDSNGYTF; DNA: TGTGCCAGCTCACGCGACAGTAATGGCTACACCTTC
V: TRBV9; size: -; D: -; J: TRBJ2-1; CDR3: CASSVATNREQFF; DNA: TGTGCCAGCAGCGTAGCCACGAACAGGGAGCAGTTCTTC
V: TRBV6-5; size: -; D: TRBD1; J: TRBJ2-7; CDR3: CASSSPGQGISYEQYF; DNA: TGTGCCAGCAGTTCACCGGGACAGGGCATTTCCTACGAGCAGTACTTC
V: TRBV10-3; size: few; D: -; J: TRBJ1-2; CDR3: CAISVVNSPNYGYTF; DNA: TGTGCCATCAGTGTCGTAAACAGCCCTAACTATGGCTACACCTTC
V: TRBV14; size: -; D: -; J: TRBJ2-3; CDR3: CASSQGGSLRTDTQYF; DNA: TGTGCCAGCAGCCAAGGCGGCAGCCTCCGCACAGATACGCAGTATTTT
V: TRBV20-1; size: -; D: TRBD1; J: TRBJ1-6; CDR3: CSAPTLGTGGF; DNA: TGCAGTGCTCCTACATTAGGGACAGGGGGCTTT
V: TRBV30; size: -; D: -; J: TRBJ1-1; CDR3: CAWSVRPPAEAFF; DNA: TGTGCCTGGAGTGTACGACCCCCCGCGGAAGCTTTCTTT
V: TRBV5-4; size: -; D: -; J: TRBJ2-1; CDR3: CASSFRLDGNEQFF; DNA: TGTGCCAGCAGCTTTCGTCTAGACGGGAATGAGCAGTTCTTC
V: TRBV9; size: few; D: -; J: TRBJ2-3; CDR3: CASQGDLGTDTQYF; DNA: TGTGCCAGCCAGGGAGACTTGGGCACAGATACGCAGTATTTT
V: TRBV19; size: few; D: -; J: TRBJ2-3; CDR3: CATQVQGGTDTQYF; DNA: TGTGCCACCCAGGTCCAGGGGGGTACAGATACGCAGTATTTT
V: TRBV9; size: few; D: -; J: TRBJ1-5; CDR3: CASSVESGTGQPQHF; DNA: TGTGCCAGCAGCGTAGAATCGGGTACGGGTCAGCCCCAGCATTTT
V: TRBV6-5; size: few; D: TRBD1; J: TRBJ1-1; CDR3: CASSFQTGINTEAFF; DNA: TGTGCCAGCAGTTTTCAGACAGGGATAAACACTGAAGCTTTCTTT
V: TRBV14; size: -; D: TRBD1; J: TRBJ1-2; CDR3: CASRPQGHYGYTF; DNA: TGTGCCAGCAGGCCACAGGGGCACTATGGCTACACCTTC
V: TRBV30; size: -; D: -; J: TRBJ1-6; CDR3: CAWTGILNNSPLHF; DNA: TGTGCCTGGACAGGGATTTTGAATAATTCACCCCTCCACTTT
V: TRBV7-9; size: -; D: -; J: TRBJ1-1; CDR3: CASRAKTGRTEAFF; DNA: TGTGCCAGCAGGGCTAAGACGGGGAGGACTGAAGCTTTCTTT
V: TRBV9; size: few; D: TRBD2; J: TRBJ2-5; CDR3: CASSVVGEGLETQYF; DNA: TGTGCCAGCAGCGTAGTAGGGGAGGGCTTAGAGACCCAGTACTTC
V: TRBV2; size: -; D: TRBD1; J: TRBJ1-5; CDR3: CASSPPGTANQPQHF; DNA: TGTGCCAGCAGTCCGCCCGGGACAGCCAATCAGCCCCAGCATTTT
V: TRBV7-6; size: few; D: -; J: TRBJ1-2; CDR3: CASSLDREVNYGYTF; DNA: TGTGCCAGCAGCTTAGATAGAGAGGTTAACTATGGCTACACCTTC
V: TRBV2; size: -; D: -; J: TRBJ1-6; CDR3: CASSVEAGYNSPLHF; DNA: TGTGCCAGCAGTGTCGAGGCAGGGTATAATTCACCCCTCCACTTT
V: TRBV4-1; size: -; D: -; J: TRBJ1-5; CDR3: CASSRAGRGTPDSNQPQHF; DNA: TGCGCCAGCAGCCGCGCAGGGAGGGGGACCCCGGATAGCAATCAGCCCCAGCATTTT
V: TRBV7-9; size: few; D: -; J: TRBJ1-2; CDR3: CASSAQVEDGYTF; DNA: TGTGCCAGCAGCGCGCAGGTAGAAGATGGCTACACCTTC
V: TRBV9; size: few; D: -; J: TRBJ1-2; CDR3: CASSVATTQGYTF; DNA: TGTGCCAGCAGCGTAGCTACGACCCAGGGCTACACCTTC
V: TRBV30; size: few; D: TRBD2; J: TRBJ2-2; CDR3: CAWSKGGAGTGELFF; DNA: TGTGCCTGGAGTAAGGGAGGGGCCGGGACCGGGGAGCTGTTTTTT
V: TRBV4-1; size: -; D: -; J: TRBJ2-2; CDR3: CASSQGDTNTGELFF; DNA: TGCGCCAGCAGCCAAGGGGACACTAACACCGGGGAGCTGTTTTTT
V: TRBV19; size: -; D: TRBD1; J: TRBJ1-3; CDR3: CATHRGLSGNTIYF; DNA: TGTGCCACGCACAGGGGGCTCTCTGGAAACACCATATATTTT
V: TRBV30; size: -; D: -; J: TRBJ1-2; CDR3: CAWSGGGSRGYTF; DNA: TGTGCCTGGAGTGGAGGGGGATCCAGGGGCTACACCTTC
V: TRBV10-3; size: many; D: TRBD1; J: TRBJ2-3; CDR3: CATTGDTDTQYF; DNA: TGTGCCACCACAGGGGACACAGATACGCAGTATTTT
V: TRBV6-5; size: -; D: -; J: TRBJ1-1; CDR3: CASSMGNTEAFF; DNA: TGTGCCAGCAGTATGGGGAACACTGAAGCTTTCTTT
V: TRBV6-5; size: few; D: -; J: TRBJ2-3; CDR3: CASSYPTTDTQYF; DNA: TGTGCCAGCAGTTACCCGACCACAGATACGCAGTATTTT
V: TRBV5-6; size: -; D: TRBD1; J: TRBJ1-1; CDR3: CASSLETGVDDTEAFF; DNA: TGTGCCAGCAGCTTGGAGACAGGGGTGGATGACACTGAAGCTTTCTTT
V: TRBV30; size: -; D: -; J: TRBJ1-5; CDR3: CAWAFNSNQPQHF; DNA: TGTGCCTGGGCATTCAATAGCAATCAGCCCCAGCATTTT
V: TRBV27; size: few; D: -; J: TRBJ1-5; CDR3: CASSLGFSNQPQHF; DNA: TGTGCCAGCAGTTTGGGCTTTAGCAATCAGCCCCAGCATTTT
V: TRBV5-6; size: few; D: -; J: TRBJ2-1; CDR3: CASSPGSIHYNEQFF; DNA: TGTGCCAGCAGCCCCGGTTCGATTCACTACAATGAGCAGTTCTTC
V: TRBV10-3; size: many; D: -; J: TRBJ2-3; CDR3: CAISAQEADTQYF; DNA: TGTGCCATCAGCGCCCAGGAGGCAGATACGCAGTATTTT
V: TRBV5-1; size: -; D: -; J: TRBJ2-3; CDR3: CASSLTPGPSTDTQYF; DNA: TGCGCCAGCAGCTTGACCCCCGGCCCTAGCACAGATACGCAGTATTTT
V: TRBV6-5; size: -; D: TRBD2; J: TRBJ2-1; CDR3: CATRSGGTYYNEQFF; DNA: TGTGCCACCCGCAGCGGGGGTACATACTACAATGAGCAGTTCTTC
V: TRBV7-8; size: -; D: TRBD2; J: TRBJ2-7; CDR3: CASSSPGAGVASEQYF; DNA: TGTGCCAGCAGCTCCCCTGGGGCGGGGGTAGCTAGCGAGCAGTACTTC
V: TRBV7-6; size: -; D: TRBD1; J: TRBJ1-4; CDR3: CASSKGQGGEKLFF; DNA: TGTGCCAGCAGCAAAGGACAGGGAGGGGAAAAACTGTTTTTT